The rows below give T cell receptor beta chains drawn from one sample of a study of human T cells and chemical hapten exposure. TCRdb ran MiXCR on the RACE reads and lists one entry per CDR3 protein. The sample carries about 40,000 distinct CDR3 sequences, 3% to 3.5% recorded once. The source material was whole blood, sampled in connection with sensitization to the hapten diphenylcyclopropenone (DPC). These TCRs come from a man aged 35 to 55 with alopecia areata. Some clones in this sample may be carry-over from other donors' samples. Each CDR3 is given with its conserved first and last residue. The order of the fields is CDR3 DNA, CDR3 protein, clone size, CDR3 length, V gene, D gene, J gene. D genes are given only for firm matches. Size is stated for part of the rows, as once, few or many counts, or as a class when the clone is expanded.

DNA: TGTGCCAGCAGGGGGGACAGGGGGCACGAGCAGTACTTC
CDR3: CASRGDRGHEQYF
size: many
length: 13
V: TRBV12-3/TRBV12-4
D: TRBD1
J: TRBJ2-7

DNA: TGTGCCAGCTCACCGATTGGGACGCAGAACACTGAAGCTTTCTTT
CDR3: CASSPIGTQNTEAFF
size: few
length: 15
V: TRBV18
D: NA
J: TRBJ1-1

DNA: TGCGCCAGCAGCCAAGGACGGTCCATGAACACTGAAGCTTTCTTT
CDR3: CASSQGRSMNTEAFF
size: many
length: 15
V: TRBV4-1
D: NA
J: TRBJ1-1

DNA: TGTGCCAGCAGTGCGACTAGCGGGAGTTGGACAGATACGCAGTATTTT
CDR3: CASSATSGSWTDTQYF
size: many
length: 16
V: TRBV6-4
D: TRBD2
J: TRBJ2-3

DNA: TGCAGTGCTAGAGTGGGGACAGGGGGCATTTACGAGCAGTACTTC
CDR3: CSARVGTGGIYEQYF
size: many
length: 15
V: TRBV20-1
D: TRBD1
J: TRBJ2-7

DNA: TGTGCCAGCAGTTACGGCAGAAATGAAAAACTGTTTTTT
CDR3: CASSYGRNEKLFF
size: many
length: 13
V: TRBV6-2/TRBV6-3
D: NA
J: TRBJ1-4

DNA: TGTGCCAGCAGCCAAGGCAGGACGAACACCGGGGAGCTGTTTTTT
CDR3: CASSQGRTNTGELFF
size: many
length: 15
V: TRBV3-1
D: NA
J: TRBJ2-2

DNA: TGTGCCAGCACCCGGACAGCTTTAAACTATGGCTACACCTTC
CDR3: CASTRTALNYGYTF
size: many
length: 14
V: TRBV2
D: NA
J: TRBJ1-2

DNA: TGTGCCAGCAGTTCTGGAGCCACTGGGGCCAACGTCCTGACTTTC
CDR3: CASSSGATGANVLTF
size: few
length: 15
V: TRBV6-2/TRBV6-3
D: NA
J: TRBJ2-6

DNA: TGTGCCAGCAGTTTTCGAAACGGGGGAGGTGGATCCAATGAGCAGTTCTTC
CDR3: CASSFRNGGGGSNEQFF
size: many
length: 17
V: TRBV12-3/TRBV12-4
D: NA
J: TRBJ2-1

DNA: TGTGCCAGCAGATACAGGGACCTCACAGATACGCAGTATTTT
CDR3: CASRYRDLTDTQYF
size: many
length: 14
V: TRBV6-5
D: NA
J: TRBJ2-3

DNA: TGTGCCAGCAGTCCCGGGACAAGTACCTACGAGCAGTACTTC
CDR3: CASSPGTSTYEQYF
size: many
length: 14
V: TRBV12-3/TRBV12-4
D: NA
J: TRBJ2-7

DNA: TGCAGTGCTAGGAAGGCGGGGGGCGAGCAGTACTTC
CDR3: CSARKAGGEQYF
size: many
length: 12
V: TRBV20-1
D: TRBD2
J: TRBJ2-7

DNA: TGTGCCAGCAGTTCCAGCAGCCGGGGCCAAGAGACCCAGTACTTC
CDR3: CASSSSSRGQETQYF
size: many
length: 15
V: TRBV27
D: NA
J: TRBJ2-5

DNA: TGCAGTGCTAGAGATGCAGGCAGGGGCTTATGGAACACTGAAGCTTTCTTT
CDR3: CSARDAGRGLWNTEAFF
size: many
length: 17
V: TRBV20-1
D: NA
J: TRBJ1-1

DNA: TGTGCCAGCGGCCCAGCGGGCGTGGGGCAGCAGTACTTC
CDR3: CASGPAGVGQQYF
size: many
length: 13
V: TRBV12-3/TRBV12-4
D: NA
J: TRBJ2-7

DNA: TGCGCCAGCAGTCCCTCAAGCGGGAGCTCCTACAATGAGCAGTTCTTC
CDR3: CASSPSSGSSYNEQFF
size: many
length: 16
V: TRBV5-1
D: TRBD2
J: TRBJ2-1

DNA: TGTGCCAGCAGTTTGGGACAGGGGGCCTGGGTGGGGAGAAAACTGTTTTTT
CDR3: CASSLGQGAWVGRKLFF
size: NA
length: 17
V: TRBV6-5
D: TRBD1
J: TRBJ1-4

DNA: TGTGCCAGCAGCCAAGAGCTGGGGGCCACTGAAGCTTTCTTT
CDR3: CASSQELGATEAFF
size: once
length: 14
V: TRBV14
D: NA
J: TRBJ1-1

DNA: TGTGCCAGCAGCTTAGGACGTGGGATGAAGGGACAGCCCCAGCATTTT
CDR3: CASSLGRGMKGQPQHF
size: many
length: 16
V: TRBV7-8
D: NA
J: TRBJ1-5

DNA: TGTGCCAGCAGCCCCAACGGGCTCAGCTCTGGAAACACCATATATTTT
CDR3: CASSPNGLSSGNTIYF
size: many
length: 16
V: TRBV5-4
D: NA
J: TRBJ1-3

DNA: TGTGCCACCAAACAGGGCTTTAACGACAATGAGCAGTTCTTC
CDR3: CATKQGFNDNEQFF
size: many
length: 14
V: TRBV15
D: NA
J: TRBJ2-1

DNA: TGTGCCAGCAGCTTAAGACAGGAGAACACTGAAGCTTTCTTT
CDR3: CASSLRQENTEAFF
size: many
length: 14
V: TRBV7-9
D: NA
J: TRBJ1-1

DNA: TGTGCCAGCAGCTCCCGAGGGGATCCGAGGTACAATGAGCAGTTCTTC
CDR3: CASSSRGDPRYNEQFF
size: many
length: 16
V: TRBV7-9
D: NA
J: TRBJ2-1

DNA: TGCGCCAGCAGCTTAGACGGGACTAGCTCCTACGAGCAGTACTTC
CDR3: CASSLDGTSSYEQYF
size: many
length: 15
V: TRBV5-1
D: TRBD2
J: TRBJ2-7

DNA: TGTGCCAGCAGACTCAGTCGACTAGCGGGTTACGAGCAGTACTTC
CDR3: CASRLSRLAGYEQYF
size: few
length: 15
V: TRBV6-5
D: TRBD2
J: TRBJ2-7

DNA: TGTGCCAGCAGTTTCGGGGCTAGATATGAGCAGTTCTTC
CDR3: CASSFGARYEQFF
size: many
length: 13
V: TRBV7-6
D: NA
J: TRBJ2-1

DNA: TGCAGCGTTGTAGCGGGAGGCCCCTACGAGCAGTACTTC
CDR3: CSVVAGGPYEQYF
size: NA
length: 13
V: TRBV29-1
D: TRBD2
J: TRBJ2-7

DNA: TGTGCCAGCAGACAAGGGACAGTGATGGACCTGTTTTTT
CDR3: CASRQGTVMDLFF
size: many
length: 13
V: TRBV6-5
D: TRBD1
J: TRBJ2-2

DNA: TGTGCCAGCAGTGAAGGGTGGAATTCACCCCTCCACTTT
CDR3: CASSEGWNSPLHF
size: many
length: 13
V: TRBV2
D: NA
J: TRBJ1-6

DNA: TGTGCCAGCAACTACCGGGACACAAACACCGGGGAGCTGTTTTTT
CDR3: CASNYRDTNTGELFF
size: many
length: 15
V: TRBV6-5
D: NA
J: TRBJ2-2

DNA: TGCAGTGCTAGAGGACAGGGCTACGAGCAGTACTTC
CDR3: CSARGQGYEQYF
size: few
length: 12
V: TRBV20-1
D: TRBD1
J: TRBJ2-7

DNA: TGTGCCAGCAGGACAACAGGGGCGGCGAGGACTGAAGCTTTCTTT
CDR3: CASRTTGAARTEAFF
size: many
length: 15
V: TRBV12-3/TRBV12-4
D: TRBD1
J: TRBJ1-1

DNA: TGTGCCAGCGCCGCCGGGCCAACCTACGAGCAGTACTTC
CDR3: CASAAGPTYEQYF
size: many
length: 13
V: TRBV6-2/TRBV6-3
D: NA
J: TRBJ2-7

DNA: TGTGCCAGCAGCCCCAGGGCGGGATCAGGCTACAATGAGCAGTTCTTC
CDR3: CASSPRAGSGYNEQFF
size: few
length: 16
V: TRBV7-9
D: NA
J: TRBJ2-1

DNA: TGTGCCAGCAGCCTCCTTTCGTCCACAGATACGCAGTATTTT
CDR3: CASSLLSSTDTQYF
size: many
length: 14
V: TRBV14
D: NA
J: TRBJ2-3

DNA: TGTGCCAGCAGTGGAACAGGGAAGCCCCAGCATTTT
CDR3: CASSGTGKPQHF
size: many
length: 12
V: TRBV28
D: NA
J: TRBJ1-5

DNA: TGTGCCAGCAGCCCCCTTGGATTTAGTGAAAAACTGTTTTTT
CDR3: CASSPLGFSEKLFF
size: many
length: 14
V: TRBV9
D: NA
J: TRBJ1-4

DNA: TGTGCCATCAGTGAGTCGCGGACATTACAGTACGAGCAGTACTTC
CDR3: CAISESRTLQYEQYF
size: many
length: 15
V: TRBV10-3
D: NA
J: TRBJ2-7

DNA: TGTGCCAGCAGTTTAGGAACTGCGGGGGGACTCACCTACGAGCAGTACTTC
CDR3: CASSLGTAGGLTYEQYF
size: many
length: 17
V: TRBV12-3/TRBV12-4
D: TRBD2
J: TRBJ2-7

DNA: TGTGCCAGCAGCAGGACTAGCGGGTTCTACAATGAGCAGTTCTTC
CDR3: CASSRTSGFYNEQFF
size: many
length: 15
V: TRBV3-1
D: TRBD2
J: TRBJ2-1

DNA: TGTGCCAGCAGCGGCCGACTAGCCCACGAGCAGTACTTC
CDR3: CASSGRLAHEQYF
size: many
length: 13
V: TRBV13
D: TRBD2
J: TRBJ2-7

DNA: TGCAGCGTTGTATTGGGGGGAGGTTCCTACAATGAGCAGTTCTTC
CDR3: CSVVLGGGSYNEQFF
size: many
length: 15
V: TRBV29-1
D: NA
J: TRBJ2-1

DNA: TGTGCCAGCAGTTTGTACTTCCCAGAGAATTCACCCCTCCACTTT
CDR3: CASSLYFPENSPLHF
size: many
length: 15
V: TRBV27
D: NA
J: TRBJ1-6

DNA: TGTGCCAGCAGGGCAGGGAGGAACACCGGGGAGCTGTTTTTT
CDR3: CASRAGRNTGELFF
size: many
length: 14
V: TRBV3-1
D: NA
J: TRBJ2-2

DNA: TGTGCCAGCAGTTACTCAGGGGAGACGGATTATAGCAATCAGCCCCAGCATTTT
CDR3: CASSYSGETDYSNQPQHF
size: many
length: 18
V: TRBV6-2/TRBV6-3
D: NA
J: TRBJ1-5

DNA: TGTGCCAGCAGCTTGTTCATTGGCACAGATACGCAGTATTTT
CDR3: CASSLFIGTDTQYF
size: many
length: 14
V: TRBV7-9
D: NA
J: TRBJ2-3

DNA: TGTGCCACCAGGGACACCGGAAACACCATATATTTT
CDR3: CATRDTGNTIYF
size: many
length: 12
V: TRBV6-1
D: NA
J: TRBJ1-3

DNA: TGTGCCAGCAACTCCGGGACTATTACAGATACGCAGTATTTT
CDR3: CASNSGTITDTQYF
size: many
length: 14
V: TRBV6-2/TRBV6-3
D: TRBD2
J: TRBJ2-3

DNA: TGTGCCAGCAGGACTAGCGTGACGAACACCGGGGAGCTGTTTTTT
CDR3: CASRTSVTNTGELFF
size: few
length: 15
V: TRBV7-3
D: TRBD2
J: TRBJ2-2

DNA: TGTGCCAGCAGCTTAAACAGCGGGAGTGGTATTGGGGTAAATGAGCAGTTCTTC
CDR3: CASSLNSGSGIGVNEQFF
size: many
length: 18
V: TRBV7-3
D: TRBD2
J: TRBJ2-1

DNA: TGTGCCAGCAGTGGTCTAGTGGGCACAGATACGCAGTATTTT
CDR3: CASSGLVGTDTQYF
size: few
length: 14
V: TRBV25-1
D: NA
J: TRBJ2-3

DNA: TGTGCCAGCAGTACCAAGGATCCTTGGGAGGCGCAGGTAAACAATGAGCAGTTCTTC
CDR3: CASSTKDPWEAQVNNEQFF
size: many
length: 19
V: TRBV2
D: NA
J: TRBJ2-1

DNA: TGCAGTGCTAGAGGCCCTAACAGGGTCTCTAATGAAAAACTGTTTTTT
CDR3: CSARGPNRVSNEKLFF
size: many
length: 16
V: TRBV20-1
D: NA
J: TRBJ1-4

DNA: TGTGCCAGCAGCGACCGGGACAGGAATGAGCAGTTCTTC
CDR3: CASSDRDRNEQFF
size: few
length: 13
V: TRBV7-8
D: TRBD1
J: TRBJ2-1